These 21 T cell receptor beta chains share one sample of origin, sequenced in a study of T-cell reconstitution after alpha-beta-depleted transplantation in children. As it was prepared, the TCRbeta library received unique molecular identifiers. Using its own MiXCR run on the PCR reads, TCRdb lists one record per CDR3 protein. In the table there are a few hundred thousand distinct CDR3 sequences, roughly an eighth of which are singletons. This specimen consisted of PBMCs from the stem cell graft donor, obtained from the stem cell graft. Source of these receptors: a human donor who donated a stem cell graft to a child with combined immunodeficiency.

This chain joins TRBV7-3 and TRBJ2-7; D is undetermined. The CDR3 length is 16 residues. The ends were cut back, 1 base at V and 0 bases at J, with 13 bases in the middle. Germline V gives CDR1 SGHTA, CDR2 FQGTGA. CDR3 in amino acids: CASSLIRACFSYEQYF. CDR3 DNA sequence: TGTGCCAGCAGCTTAATAAGGGCCTGCTTCTCCTACGAGCAGTACTTC. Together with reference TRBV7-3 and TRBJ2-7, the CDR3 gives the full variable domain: GAGVSQTPSNKVTEKGKYVELRCDPISGHTALYWYRQSLGQGPEFLIYFQGTGAADDSGLPNDRFFAVRPEGSVSTLKIQRTERGDSAVYLCASSLIRACFSYEQYFGPGTRLTVT.

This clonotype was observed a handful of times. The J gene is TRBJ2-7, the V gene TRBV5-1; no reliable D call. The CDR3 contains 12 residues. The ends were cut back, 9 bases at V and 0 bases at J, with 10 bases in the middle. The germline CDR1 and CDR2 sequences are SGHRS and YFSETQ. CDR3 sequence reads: CAIRWISYEQYF. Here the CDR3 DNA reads TGCGCCATCCGCTGGATCTCCTACGAGCAGTACTTC.

CDR3 sequence: CASSTTGSRGQPQHF. The DNA for the CDR3 is TGTGCCAGCAGCACCACAGGGTCGAGGGGTCAGCCCCAGCATTTT. The chain uses TRBV12-3 or TRBV12-4 and TRBJ1-5; a weak D match, TRBD1 (6 bases). There are 15 residues in the CDR3. V dropped 6 bases and J dropped 6 bases, with 18 bases sitting between them.

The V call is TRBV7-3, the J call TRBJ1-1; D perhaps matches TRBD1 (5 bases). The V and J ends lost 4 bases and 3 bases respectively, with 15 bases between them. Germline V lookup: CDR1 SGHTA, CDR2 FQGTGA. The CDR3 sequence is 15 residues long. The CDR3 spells CASSSIQGGDTEAFF. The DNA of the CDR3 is TGTGCCAGCAGCTCCATCCAGGGCGGGGACACTGAAGCTTTCTTT.

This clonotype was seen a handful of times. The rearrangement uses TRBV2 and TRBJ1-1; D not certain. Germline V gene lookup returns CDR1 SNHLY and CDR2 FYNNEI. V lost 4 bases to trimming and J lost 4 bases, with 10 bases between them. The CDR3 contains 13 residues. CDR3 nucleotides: TGTGCCAGCAGTGGGGGAGTTTCCACTGAAGCTTTCTTT. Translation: CASSGGVSTEAFF.

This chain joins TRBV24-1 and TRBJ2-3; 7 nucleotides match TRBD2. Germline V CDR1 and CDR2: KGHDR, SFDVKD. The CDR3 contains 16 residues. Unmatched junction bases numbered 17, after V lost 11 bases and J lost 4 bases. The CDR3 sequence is CAIFCSGNVVADTQYF. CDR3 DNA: TGTGCCATCTTTTGCAGCGGGAACGTGGTTGCAGATACGCAGTATTTT.

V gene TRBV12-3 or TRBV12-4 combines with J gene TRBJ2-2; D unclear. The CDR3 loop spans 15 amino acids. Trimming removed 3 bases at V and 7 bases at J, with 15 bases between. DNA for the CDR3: TGTGCCAGCAGTTTTTCGCCGGCGGTTGGCGGGGAGCTGTTTTTT. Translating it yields CASSFSPAVGGELFF.

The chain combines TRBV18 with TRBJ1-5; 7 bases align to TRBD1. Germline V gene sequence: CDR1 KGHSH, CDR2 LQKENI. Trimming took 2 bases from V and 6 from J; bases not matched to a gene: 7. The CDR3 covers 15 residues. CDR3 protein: CASSPITGVGQPQHF. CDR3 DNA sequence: TGTGCCAGCTCACCAATAACAGGGGTAGGTCAGCCCCAGCATTTT.

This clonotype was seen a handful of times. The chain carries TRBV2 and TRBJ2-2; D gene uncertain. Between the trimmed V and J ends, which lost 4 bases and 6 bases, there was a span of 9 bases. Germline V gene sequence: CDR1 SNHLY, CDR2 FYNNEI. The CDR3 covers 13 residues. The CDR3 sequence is CASSVLYPGELFF. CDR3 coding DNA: TGTGCCAGCAGTGTTCTGTACCCCGGGGAGCTGTTTTTT.

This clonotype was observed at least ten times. CDR3 region: CASSYSIGGTETQYF. The CDR3, as DNA: TGTGCCAGCAGTTACTCGATCGGGGGCACAGAGACCCAGTACTTC. V usage is TRBV6-5 and J usage is TRBJ2-5, with D perhaps being TRBD1 or TRBD2 (6 bases each). The germline V and J ends were trimmed by 0 bases and 4 bases, with 12 bases remaining between them. This CDR3 is built from 15 residues. The germline CDR1 and CDR2 sequences are MNHEY and SVGAGI.

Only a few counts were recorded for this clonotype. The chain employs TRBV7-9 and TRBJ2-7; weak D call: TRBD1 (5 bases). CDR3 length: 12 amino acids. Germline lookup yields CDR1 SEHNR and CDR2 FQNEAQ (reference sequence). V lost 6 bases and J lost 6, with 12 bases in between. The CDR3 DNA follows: TGTGCCAGCAGGAGCGACAGTTCCGAGCAGTACTTC. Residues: CASRSDSSEQYF. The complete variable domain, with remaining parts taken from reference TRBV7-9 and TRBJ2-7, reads DTGVSQNPRHKITKRGQNVTFRCDPISEHNRLYWYRQTLGQGPEFLTYFQNEAQLEKSRLLSDRFSAERPKGSFSTLEIQRTEQGDSAMYLCASRSDSSEQYFGPGTRLTVT.

The CDR3 loop is CASSQPGEADTQYF. As DNA, the CDR3 is TGTGCCAGCAGCCAACCAGGCGAGGCAGATACGCAGTATTTT. This sequence joins TRBV4-2 and TRBJ2-3; D gene ambiguous. Germline V gene data show CDR1 as LGHNA and CDR2 as YNFKEQ. The CDR3 length is 14 residues. Trimming removed 2 bases at V and 4 bases at J, with 10 bases between.

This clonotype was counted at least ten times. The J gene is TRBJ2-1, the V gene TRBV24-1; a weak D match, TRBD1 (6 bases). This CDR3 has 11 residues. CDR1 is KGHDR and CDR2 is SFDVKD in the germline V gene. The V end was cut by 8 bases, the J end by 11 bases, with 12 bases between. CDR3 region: CATNTRGKQFF. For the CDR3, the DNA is TGTGCCACCAACACGAGGGGGAAGCAGTTCTTC.

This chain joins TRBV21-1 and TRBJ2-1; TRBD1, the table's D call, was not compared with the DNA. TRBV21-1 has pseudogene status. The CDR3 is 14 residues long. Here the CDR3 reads CASTENPPGDEQFF. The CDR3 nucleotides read TGTGCCAGCACCGAAAATCCCCCGGGAGATGAGCAGTTCTTC.

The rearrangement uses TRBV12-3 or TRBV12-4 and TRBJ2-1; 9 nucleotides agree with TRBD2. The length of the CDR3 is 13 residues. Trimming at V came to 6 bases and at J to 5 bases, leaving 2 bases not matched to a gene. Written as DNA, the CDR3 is TGTGCCAGCAGACTAGCGGGCAACAATGAGCAGTTCTTC. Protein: CASRLAGNNEQFF.

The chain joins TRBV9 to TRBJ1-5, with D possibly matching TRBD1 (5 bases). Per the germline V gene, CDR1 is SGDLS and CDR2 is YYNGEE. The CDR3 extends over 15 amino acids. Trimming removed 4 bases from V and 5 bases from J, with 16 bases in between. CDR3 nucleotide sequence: TGTGCCAGCAGCCCTCGCCCGGGGGGGGATCAGCCCCAGCATTTT. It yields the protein CASSPRPGGDQPQHF.

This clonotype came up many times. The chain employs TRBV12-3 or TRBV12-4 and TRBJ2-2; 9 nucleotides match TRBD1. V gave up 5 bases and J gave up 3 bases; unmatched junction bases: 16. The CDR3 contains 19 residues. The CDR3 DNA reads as TGTGCCAGCAGTCAAAGTGTCTTAACAGGGGGCGGTTACACCGGGGAGCTGTTTTTT. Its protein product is CASSQSVLTGGGYTGELFF.

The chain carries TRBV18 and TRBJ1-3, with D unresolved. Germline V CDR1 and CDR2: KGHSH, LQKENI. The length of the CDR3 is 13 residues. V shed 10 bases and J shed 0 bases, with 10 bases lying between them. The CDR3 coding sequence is TGTGCCACTAAACAGAGCTCTGGAAACACCATATATTTT. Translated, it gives CATKQSSGNTIYF.

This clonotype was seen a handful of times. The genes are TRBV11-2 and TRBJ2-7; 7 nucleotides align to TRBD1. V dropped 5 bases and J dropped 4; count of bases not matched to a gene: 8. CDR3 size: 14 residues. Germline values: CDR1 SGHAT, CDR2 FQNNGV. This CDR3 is CASSQDRVRYEQYF. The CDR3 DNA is TGTGCCAGCAGCCAAGACAGGGTTAGGTACGAGCAGTACTTC.

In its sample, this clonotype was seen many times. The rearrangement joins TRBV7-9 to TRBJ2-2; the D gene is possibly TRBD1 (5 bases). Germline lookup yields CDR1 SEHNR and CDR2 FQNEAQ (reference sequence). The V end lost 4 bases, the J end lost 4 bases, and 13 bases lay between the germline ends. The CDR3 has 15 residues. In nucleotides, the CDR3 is TGTGCCAGCAGCTCCACTGGGGCGGTCACCGGGGAGCTGTTTTTT. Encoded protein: CASSSTGAVTGELFF.

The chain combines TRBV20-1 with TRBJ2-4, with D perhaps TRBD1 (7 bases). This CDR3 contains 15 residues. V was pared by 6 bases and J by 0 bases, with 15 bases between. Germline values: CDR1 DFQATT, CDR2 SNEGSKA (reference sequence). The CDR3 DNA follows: TGCAGTGCCGGCGGGGACAGTTTAGCCAAAAACATTCAGTACTTC. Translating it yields CSAGGDSLAKNIQYF.